The next 23 T cell receptor beta chains were all read from a single sample in a study of OX40 agonist ivuxolimab in advanced cancers. Method: immunoSEQ multiplex PCR; TCRdb's copy keeps in-frame clones and lacks some. The sample carries about 77,000 clones, approximately 94% recorded once. The source material was CD4+ or CD8+ T cells sorted from blood, sampled in a trial of the OX40 agonist ivuxolimab. Receptor source: an adult with an advanced solid tumor such as melanoma, head and neck, liver or kidney cancer.

The chain links TRBV29-1 to TRBJ1-2; D perhaps matches TRBD1 (5 bases). Germline V gene lookup returns CDR1 SQVTM and CDR2 ANQGSEA. Trimming took 6 bases from V and 8 from J, leaving 19 bases between them. CDR3 length: 13 residues. CDR3 DNA: TGCAGCGTCACCGGGACGCCTGGTCAAGGCTACACCTTC. Encoded protein: CSVTGTPGQGYTF.

V usage is TRBV15 and J usage is TRBJ1-2, with a weak D call TRBD1 (6 bases). Germline loops: CDR1 LNHNV, CDR2 YYDKDF (reference sequence). This CDR3 is built from 13 residues. V was trimmed by 0 bases and J by 7 bases, leaving 9 bases between them. CDR3 bases: TGTGCCACCAGCAGAGACCAGGGGCGTGGCTACACCTTC. Its translation: CATSRDQGRGYTF.

This chain joins TRBV11-3 and TRBJ2-7; D uncertain. Germline V CDR1 and CDR2: SGHNT, YENEEA. The CDR3 is made up of 11 amino acids. Trimming stripped 5 bases from V and 4 bases from J, with 6 bases between. The CDR3 loop reads CASSLHYEQYF. The CDR3 nucleotides are TGTGCCAGCAGCCTACATTACGAGCAGTACTTC.

The chain uses TRBV28 and TRBJ2-1; 11 nucleotides line up with TRBD1. Germline V gives CDR1 MDHEN, CDR2 SYDVKM. V dropped 5 bases and J dropped 4; count of bases not matched to a gene: 4. The CDR3 extends over 15 amino acids. The CDR3 nucleotides read TGTGCCAGCAGTGGACAGGGGGCCGGTTACAATGAGCAGTTCTTC. Amino acid sequence: CASSGQGAGYNEQFF. The whole variable domain, remainder taken from reference TRBV28 and TRBJ2-1, is DVKVTQSSRYLVKRTGEKVFLECVQDMDHENMFWYRQDPGLGLRLIYFSYDVKMKEKGDIPEGYSVSREKKERFSLILESASTNQTSMYLCASSGQGAGYNEQFFGPGTRLTVL.

V gene TRBV7-3 combines with J gene TRBJ1-2; 8 bases align to TRBD1. Germline-derived CDR1 and CDR2 are SGHTA and FQGTGA. V was clipped by 5 bases and J by 4 bases; unmatched bases: 15. The CDR3 loop spans 17 amino acids. The CDR3 bases are TGTGCCAGCAGCCCCGGGACAGGTAATTTCGGTCTCTATGGCTACACCTTC. As protein: CASSPGTGNFGLYGYTF.

The chain is built from TRBV6-4 and TRBJ2-2; D ambiguous. The V gene lost 5 bases and the J gene lost 0 bases, with 7 bases spanning the gap. Germline V gene lookup returns CDR1 MRHNA and CDR2 SNTAGT. The CDR3 sequence is 14 residues long. CDR3 nucleotides: TGTGCCAGCAGTCGGACCACGAACACCGGGGAGCTGTTTTTT. This sequence encodes CASSRTTNTGELFF.

This clone was seen a handful of times. J is TRBJ1-1 and V is TRBV28; no clear D. Germline CDR1 reads MDHEN; CDR2 reads SYDVKM. Between the trimmed V and J ends, which lost 2 bases and 4 bases, there was a span of 8 bases. The CDR3 runs to 13 residues. Written as DNA, the CDR3 is TGTGCCAGCAGTTTAGGAGAGGGCACTGAAGCTTTCTTT. It is translated as CASSLGEGTEAFF.

V is TRBV5-1 and J is TRBJ1-1; 12 bases are a match to TRBD1. The CDR3 length is 17 residues. Trimming cost V 4 bases and J 4 bases; bases outside gene matches: 11. Germline V lookup: CDR1 SGHRS, CDR2 YFSETQ. The CDR3, as DNA: TGCGCCAGCAGCCCCGGGACAGGGGGCATCACGAGCACTGAAGCTTTCTTT. It specifies CASSPGTGGITSTEAFF.

The V and J genes are TRBV29-1 and TRBJ2-7; the D is unclear. The CDR3 runs 13 residues. Trimming removed 2 bases at V and 6 bases at J, with 14 bases between. Looked up from germline, CDR1 is SQVTM and CDR2 is ANQGSEA. CDR3 sequence reads: CSVESLGMGEQYF. CDR3 sequence (DNA): TGCAGCGTTGAAAGTTTAGGTATGGGCGAGCAGTACTTC.

This clone has only one observation. The chain has TRBV11-3 and TRBJ1-3; D is unresolved. This CDR3 has 12 amino acids. CDR1 and CDR2 (germline): SGHNT, YENEEA. V was clipped by 8 bases and J by 4 bases, with 9 bases between them. The CDR3 is CASESPGNTIYF. CDR3 DNA: TGTGCCAGCGAATCCCCCGGAAACACCATATATTTT.

The chain couples TRBV27 to TRBJ1-4, with 10 bases that match TRBD1. Germline V gene sequence: CDR1 MNHEY, CDR2 SMNVEV (reference sequence). The CDR3 consists of 15 residues. Trimming removed 6 bases from V and 7 bases from J; junction bases left unmatched: 8. In DNA, the CDR3 is TGTGCCAGCAGCCAGCTCCGGGACAGGGGTGAAAAACTGTTTTTT. It translates to CASSQLRDRGEKLFF.

The gene calls are TRBV5-1 and TRBJ1-6, with 9 bases matching TRBD1. CDR1 and CDR2 (germline): SGHRS, YFSETQ. This CDR3 spans 13 amino acids. With V trimmed by 3 bases and J by 8 bases, 0 bases remained unmatched. The CDR3 loop reads CASSWDRDSPLHF. The CDR3 coding sequence is TGCGCCAGCAGCTGGGACAGGGATTCACCCCTCCACTTT.

This rearrangement joins TRBV5-6 to TRBJ2-5; D may be TRBD1 (7 bases). This CDR3 spans 14 amino acids. V was cut by 6 bases and J by 5 bases, with 17 bases left in between. Germline loops: CDR1 SGHDT, CDR2 YYEEEE. The CDR3, as DNA: TGTGCCAGCAAGCTCCGTCCAGGGGGGGAGACCCAGTACTTC. As protein: CASKLRPGGETQYF.

V gene TRBV11-3 combines with J gene TRBJ2-2; tentative D call: TRBD2 (6 bases). The CDR3 consists of 15 residues. Trimming stripped 0 bases from V and 5 bases from J, with 10 bases between. Germline lookup yields CDR1 SGHNT and CDR2 YENEEA. The CDR3 loop is CASSLETRSTGELFF. The CDR3 nucleotides read TGTGCCAGCAGCTTAGAGACTAGGAGTACCGGGGAGCTGTTTTTT.

This clone is a singleton in its sample. The rearrangement links TRBV11-3 to TRBJ2-7; TRBD2 matches 7 bases. With 0 bases clipped from V and 6 bases from J, the junction kept 5 bases outside the gene matches. The CDR3 length is 14 residues. CDR1 is SGHNT and CDR2 is YENEEA in the germline V gene. CDR3 residues: CASSLEGGAGEQYF. The DNA for the CDR3 is TGTGCCAGCAGCTTAGAGGGAGGGGCCGGCGAGCAGTACTTC.

The V gene is TRBV30, the J gene TRBJ1-1, with unresolved D. The V gene's germline CDR1 is GTSNPN and CDR2 SVGIG (reference sequence). Between the trimmed V and J ends, which lost 4 bases and 2 bases, there was a span of 11 bases. The CDR3 is 13 amino acids. The CDR3 coding sequence is TGTGCCTGGAACCCTCTTAGCAACACTGAAGCTTTCTTT. It encodes CAWNPLSNTEAFF.

The V call is TRBV14, the J call TRBJ2-2; D unclear. The germline CDR1 and CDR2 sequences are SGHDN and FVKESK. V lost 4 bases, J lost 0 bases, and 9 bases lay in between. This CDR3 comprises 15 residues. The DNA of the CDR3 is TGTGCCAGCAGCCTAGCTCGCGCGAACACCGGGGAGCTGTTTTTT. Residues: CASSLARANTGELFF.

The rearrangement links TRBV7-3 to TRBJ2-3; D gene uncertain. Deletions cut 1 base from V and 4 bases from J, with 15 bases between. This CDR3 region has 16 residues. CDR1 SGHTA and CDR2 FQGTGA come from the germline V gene. CDR3 sequence reads: CASSLNPPPSPDTQYF. CDR3 nucleotides: TGTGCCAGCAGCTTAAATCCTCCTCCCTCCCCAGATACGCAGTATTTT.

The table lists this clone with a count of one. The chain is built from TRBV5-5 and TRBJ1-5, with unresolved D. Germline CDR1 and CDR2: SGHKS and YYEKEE (reference sequence). The germline V and J ends were trimmed by 0 bases and 0 bases, with 4 bases remaining between them. This CDR3 spans 14 amino acids. This chain's CDR3 is CASSLGHSNQPQHF. CDR3 bases: TGTGCCAGCAGCTTGGGTCATAGCAATCAGCCCCAGCATTTT.

The gene calls are TRBV5-6 and TRBJ2-7, with 8 nucleotides matching TRBD1. After removal of 4 bases from V and 6 bases from J, the junction contained 3 bases not matched to a gene. The germline V gene encodes CDR1 SGHDT and CDR2 YYEEEE. This CDR3 region has 12 residues. The CDR3 reads CASSITGGEQYF. The CDR3 DNA is TGTGCCAGCAGCATCACAGGGGGCGAGCAGTACTTC.

The V and J genes are TRBV5-4 and TRBJ2-5; 15 bases align to TRBD2. The CDR3 runs 17 residues. Germline V gene data show CDR1 as SGHNT and CDR2 as YYREEE (reference sequence). The V segment lost 5 bases and the J segment 2 bases; nucleotides outside the gene matches: 7. The CDR3 here is CASSHNGLAGGQETQYF. DNA of the CDR3: TGTGCCAGCAGTCACAATGGACTAGCGGGAGGGCAAGAGACCCAGTACTTC.

The rearrangement joins TRBV30 to TRBJ1-4; 7 positions agree with TRBD1. The CDR3 contains 15 residues. The germline gives CDR1 GTSNPN, CDR2 SVGIG (reference sequence). V gave up 3 bases and J gave up 8 bases; unmatched junction bases: 12. CDR3 sequence (DNA): TGTGCCTGGAGATCAATACAGGGGATGGCGGAAAAACTGTTTTTT. This sequence encodes CAWRSIQGMAEKLFF.

The chain carries TRBV28 and TRBJ2-3; either TRBD1 or TRBD2 may fit D (6 bases each). V was trimmed by 6 bases and J by 0 bases, leaving 13 bases between them. CDR3 size: 15 residues. Looked up from germline, CDR1 is MDHEN and CDR2 is SYDVKM. The CDR3 DNA reads TGTGCCAGCAGCCCCGGGGGCCAGAGCACAGATACGCAGTATTTT. This sequence encodes CASSPGGQSTDTQYF.